Listed here is a single T cell receptor (beta chain). This entry belongs to a study of blood T cell repertoires in COVID-19. Study summary: Material from acute and convalescent COVID-19 was sourced from the United States, Italy and Spain. Nucleic acid was either cDNA or gDNA, and it came from T cells, B-cell-depleted T cells, or PBMCs.

How the authors handled the data: How many nucleated cells were present was estimated from reference gene primer amplification. Assay: immunoSEQ multiplex PCR; the TCRdb copy retains only in-frame clones and omits some. Clone size and the V and J calls come from that table; the DNA yielded D and trimming. The table includes around 140,000 clones, 84% detected once. V lost 0 bases and J lost 4; bases outside the gene matches: 11. Germline-derived CDR1 and CDR2 are SGHDN and FVKESK. This CDR3 is built from 17 residues. Enrolment of Seattle patients took place during active infection, and they were followed longitudinally.

Sequences were obtained from peripheral blood. This sequence was found in a young man with COVID-19, enrolled during active disease. The chain links TRBV14 to TRBJ2-7; 8 bases fit TRBD2. The CDR3 protein is CASSQDGPREGRYEQYF. The CDR3 region has the DNA TGTGCCAGCAGCCAAGATGGGCCCCGGGAGGGCCGGTACGAGCAGTACTTC.